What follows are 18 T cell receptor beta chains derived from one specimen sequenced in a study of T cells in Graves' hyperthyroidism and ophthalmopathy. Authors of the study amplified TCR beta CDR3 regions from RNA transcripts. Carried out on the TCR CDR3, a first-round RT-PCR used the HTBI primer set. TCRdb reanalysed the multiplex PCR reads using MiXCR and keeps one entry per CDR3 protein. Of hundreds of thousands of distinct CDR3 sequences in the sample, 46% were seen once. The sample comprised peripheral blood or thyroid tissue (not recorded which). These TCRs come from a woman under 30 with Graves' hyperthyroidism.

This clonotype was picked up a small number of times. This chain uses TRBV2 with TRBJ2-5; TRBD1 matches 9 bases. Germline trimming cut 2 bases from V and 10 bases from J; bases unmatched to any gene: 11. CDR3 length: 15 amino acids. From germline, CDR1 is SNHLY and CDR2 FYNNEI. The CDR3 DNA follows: TGTGCCAGCAGTGAAACCTCCGGGACAGGGATTTTCCAGTACTTC. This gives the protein CASSETSGTGIFQYF.

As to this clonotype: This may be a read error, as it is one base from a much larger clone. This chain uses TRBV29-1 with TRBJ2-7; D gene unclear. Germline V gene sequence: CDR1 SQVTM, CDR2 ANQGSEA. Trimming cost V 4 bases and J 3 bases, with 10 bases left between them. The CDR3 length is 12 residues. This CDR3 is CSVVSPDYEQYF. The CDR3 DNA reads TGCAGCGTTGTCTCTCCCGACTACGAGCAGTACTTC.

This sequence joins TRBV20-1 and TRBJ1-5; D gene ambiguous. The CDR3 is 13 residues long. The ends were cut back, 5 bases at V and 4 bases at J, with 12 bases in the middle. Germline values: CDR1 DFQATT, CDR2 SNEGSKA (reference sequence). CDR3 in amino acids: CSAWAGRNQPQHF. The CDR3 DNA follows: TGCAGTGCTTGGGCCGGTCGGAATCAGCCCCAGCATTTT.

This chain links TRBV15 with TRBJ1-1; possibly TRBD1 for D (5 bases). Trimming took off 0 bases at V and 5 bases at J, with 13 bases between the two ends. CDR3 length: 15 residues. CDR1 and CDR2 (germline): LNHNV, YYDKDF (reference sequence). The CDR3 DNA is TGTGCCACCAGCAGAGATAGGGGTTTTATTACTGAAGCTTTCTTT. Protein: CATSRDRGFITEAFF.

The CDR3 region has the DNA TGCGCCAGCAGCAACCACAGGGGGCCCTACGAGCAGTACTTC. Translated, it gives CASSNHRGPYEQYF. The rearrangement joins TRBV5-1 to TRBJ2-7, with 9 bases identical to TRBD1. The CDR3 is made up of 14 amino acids. Trimming took 4 bases from V and 2 from J; bases not matched to a gene: 4. Per germline, CDR1 SGHRS and CDR2 YFSETQ.

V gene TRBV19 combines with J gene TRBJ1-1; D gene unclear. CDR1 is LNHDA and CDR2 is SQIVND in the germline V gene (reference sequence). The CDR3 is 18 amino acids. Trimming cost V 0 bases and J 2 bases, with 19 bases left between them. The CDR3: CASSIDTRRIQGNTEAFF. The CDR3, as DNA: TGTGCCAGTAGTATAGATACTAGGCGGATCCAAGGTAACACTGAAGCTTTCTTT.

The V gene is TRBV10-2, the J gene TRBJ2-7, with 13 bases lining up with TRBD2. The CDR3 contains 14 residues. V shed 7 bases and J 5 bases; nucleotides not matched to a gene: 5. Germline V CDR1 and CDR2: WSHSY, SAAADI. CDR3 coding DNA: TGCGCCAGCACCCCTGGACTAGCGGGAGACGAGCAGTACTTC. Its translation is CASTPGLAGDEQYF.

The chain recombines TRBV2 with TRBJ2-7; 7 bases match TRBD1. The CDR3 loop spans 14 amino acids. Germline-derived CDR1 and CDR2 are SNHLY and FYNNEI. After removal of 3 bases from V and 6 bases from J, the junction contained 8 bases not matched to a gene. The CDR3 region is CASSETGSPLEQYF. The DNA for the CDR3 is TGTGCCAGCAGTGAGACAGGGTCCCCTCTCGAGCAGTACTTC.

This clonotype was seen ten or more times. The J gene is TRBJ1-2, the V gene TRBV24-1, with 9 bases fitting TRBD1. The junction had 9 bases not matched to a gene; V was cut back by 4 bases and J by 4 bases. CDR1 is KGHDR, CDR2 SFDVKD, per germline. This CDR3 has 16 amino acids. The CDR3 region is CATSDPTGTGIYGYTF. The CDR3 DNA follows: TGTGCCACCAGTGACCCCACCGGGACAGGGATCTATGGCTACACCTTC.

Written as DNA, the CDR3 is TGCAGCGTTGAGGACAGGGAGGGCACTGAAGCTTTCTTT. This sequence encodes CSVEDREGTEAFF. The chain couples TRBV29-1 to TRBJ1-1, with 8 bases identical to TRBD1. CDR1 is SQVTM and CDR2 is ANQGSEA in the germline V gene. The CDR3 loop spans 13 amino acids. V shed 3 bases, J shed 4 bases, and the junction held 4 bases outside the gene matches.

CDR3 in DNA: TGTGCCAGCAGCTTGGGCGAGGACAGGGAAAATGAAAAACTGTTTTTT. Encoded protein: CASSLGEDRENEKLFF. The chain combines TRBV7-3 with TRBJ1-4, with 8 bases matching TRBD1. CDR1 is SGHTA, CDR2 FQGTGA, per germline. The length of the CDR3 is 16 residues. V dropped 3 bases and J dropped 5; count of bases not matched to a gene: 8.

DNA of the CDR3: TGCGCCAGCAAGCTGCCCTACGAGCAGTACTTC. Its translation is CASKLPYEQYF. The rearrangement joins TRBV5-1 to TRBJ2-7; D remains unclear. The CDR3 is made up of 11 amino acids. Trimming cost V 6 bases and J 2 bases, with 6 bases left between them. Germline V gene lookup returns CDR1 SGHRS and CDR2 YFSETQ.

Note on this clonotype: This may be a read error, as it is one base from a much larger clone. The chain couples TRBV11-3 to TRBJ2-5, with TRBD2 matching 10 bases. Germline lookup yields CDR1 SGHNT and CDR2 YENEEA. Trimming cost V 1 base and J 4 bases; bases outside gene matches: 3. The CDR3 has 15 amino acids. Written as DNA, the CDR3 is TGTGCCAGCAGCTTAGGGATAGCGGGAGGAGAGACCCAGTACTTC. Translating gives CASSLGIAGGETQYF.

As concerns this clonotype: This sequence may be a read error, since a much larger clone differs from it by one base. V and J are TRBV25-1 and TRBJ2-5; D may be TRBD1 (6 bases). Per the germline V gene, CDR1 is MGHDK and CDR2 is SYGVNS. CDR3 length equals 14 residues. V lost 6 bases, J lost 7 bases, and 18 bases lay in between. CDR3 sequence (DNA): TGTGCCAGCAGCGTAGGGGGACGGCCGCGGACCCAGTACTTC. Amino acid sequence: CASSVGGRPRTQYF.

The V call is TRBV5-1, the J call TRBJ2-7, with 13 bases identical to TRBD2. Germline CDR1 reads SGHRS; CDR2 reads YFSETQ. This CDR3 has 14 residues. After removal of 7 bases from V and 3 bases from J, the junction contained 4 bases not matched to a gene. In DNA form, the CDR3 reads TGCGCCAGCGGAAGGACTAGCGGGAGCTACGAGCAGTACTTC. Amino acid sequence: CASGRTSGSYEQYF.

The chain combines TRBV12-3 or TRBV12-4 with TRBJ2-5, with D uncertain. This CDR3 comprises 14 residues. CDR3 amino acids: CASGLVSTQETQYF. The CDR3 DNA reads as TGTGCTAGTGGTTTGGTCTCGACTCAAGAGACCCAGTACTTC.

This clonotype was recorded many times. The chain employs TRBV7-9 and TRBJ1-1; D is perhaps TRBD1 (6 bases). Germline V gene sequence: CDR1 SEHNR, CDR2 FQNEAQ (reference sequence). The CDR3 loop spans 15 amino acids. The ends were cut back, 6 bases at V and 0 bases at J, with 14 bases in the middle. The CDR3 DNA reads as TGTGCCAGCAGTGTCCCTGGACAGATGAACACTGAAGCTTTCTTT. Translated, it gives CASSVPGQMNTEAFF.

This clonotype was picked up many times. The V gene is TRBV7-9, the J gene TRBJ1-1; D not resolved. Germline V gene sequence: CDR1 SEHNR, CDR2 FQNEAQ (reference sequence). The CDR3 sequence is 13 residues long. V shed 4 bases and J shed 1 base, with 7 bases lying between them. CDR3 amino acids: CASSSTPNTEAFF. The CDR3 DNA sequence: TGTGCCAGCAGCTCCACACCGAACACTGAAGCTTTCTTT. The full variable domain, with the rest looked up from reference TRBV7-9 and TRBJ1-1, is DTGVSQNPRHKITKRGQNVTFRCDPISEHNRLYWYRQTLGQGPEFLTYFQNEAQLEKSRLLSDRFSAERPKGSFSTLEIQRTEQGDSAMYLCASSSTPNTEAFFGQGTRLTVV.